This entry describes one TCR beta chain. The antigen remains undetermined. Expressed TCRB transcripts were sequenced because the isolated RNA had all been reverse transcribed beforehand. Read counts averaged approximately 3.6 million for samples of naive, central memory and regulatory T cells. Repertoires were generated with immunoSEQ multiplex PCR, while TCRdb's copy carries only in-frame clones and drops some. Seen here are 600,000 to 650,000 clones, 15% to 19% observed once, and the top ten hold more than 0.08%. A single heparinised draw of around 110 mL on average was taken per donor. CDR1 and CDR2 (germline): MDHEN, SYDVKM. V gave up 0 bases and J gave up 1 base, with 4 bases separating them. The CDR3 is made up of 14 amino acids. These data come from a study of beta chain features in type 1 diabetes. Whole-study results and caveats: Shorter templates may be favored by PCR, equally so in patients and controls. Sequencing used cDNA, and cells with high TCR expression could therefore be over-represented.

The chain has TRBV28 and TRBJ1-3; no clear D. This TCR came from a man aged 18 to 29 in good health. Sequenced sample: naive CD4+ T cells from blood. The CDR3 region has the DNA TGTGCCAGCAGTTTATGGACTTCTGGAAACACCATATATTTT. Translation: CASSLWTSGNTIYF.